Listed below are T cell receptor beta chains from one sample, sequenced in a study of blood T cell repertoires in COVID-19. Measured with immunoSEQ multiplex PCR; TCRdb has only the in-frame clones, and not every one. This table holds over 300,000 clones, over 75% found once. The sample taken for sequencing was PBMCs or T cells enriched from blood (not recorded which). The receptor source for this set is a woman aged 35 to 49 who had recovered from COVID-19. Both conserved end residues are part of each CDR3. The D gene is left open where the match is weak. Only some rows state a clone size, as once, few, many or a class for expanded clones.

d_call	v_call	clone_size	j_call	cdr3_nt	cdr3_aa
.	TRBV6-5	.	TRBJ1-1	TGTGCCAGCGCTGGGAGTGAAGCTTTCTTT	CASAGSEAFF
TRBD1	TRBV30	.	TRBJ2-7	TGTGCCTGGAGTTTGCAGGGGGCTGACGAGCAGTACTTC	CAWSLQGADEQYF
TRBD1	TRBV6-2/TRBV6-3	.	TRBJ1-5	TGTGCCAGCAGTTACTCGATACGGACAGGGGGAAATCAGCCCCAGCATTTT	CASSYSIRTGGNQPQHF
TRBD1	TRBV24-1	.	TRBJ1-2	TGTGCCACCAGTGATGCGGCGGGAGGGGGCGGCTACACCTTC	CATSDAAGGGGYTF
TRBD1	TRBV19	.	TRBJ2-5	TGTGCCAGTAGTACCGCTCAGGGGGCTGGAGAGACCCAGTACTTC	CASSTAQGAGETQYF
.	TRBV19	.	TRBJ1-5	TGTGCCAGTAGTTCGTTCGGGGGGCGGGTGAATCAGCCCCAGCATTTT	CASSSFGGRVNQPQHF
.	TRBV5-1	.	TRBJ2-1	TGCGCCAGCAGCTCCGTTGGGCAGCTACACAATGAGCAGTTCTTC	CASSSVGQLHNEQFF
.	TRBV3-1/TRBV3-2	.	TRBJ1-4	TGTGCCAGCAGCGAAGGACTTTACTATAATGAAAAACTGTTTTTT	CASSEGLYYNEKLFF
TRBD1	TRBV18	.	TRBJ2-1	TGTGCCAGCTCACCAGGGACAGGGAGACAAAATGAGCAGTTCTTC	CASSPGTGRQNEQFF
.	TRBV6-1	once	TRBJ2-1	TGTGCCAGCAGGGAGGCCGGATACAATGAGCAGTTCTTC	CASREAGYNEQFF
TRBD1	TRBV29-1	.	TRBJ2-7	TGCAGCGTTGAGGGACAGAAGTACGAGCAGTACTTC	CSVEGQKYEQYF
.	TRBV19	.	TRBJ2-3	TGTGCCAGTAGTATTGACGGGAGCTCTAGCACAGATACGCAGTATTTT	CASSIDGSSSTDTQYF
.	TRBV7-9	.	TRBJ1-5	TGTGCCAGCAGCTTGCCGCAGGGTCAGCCCCAGCATTTT	CASSLPQGQPQHF
.	TRBV7-8	.	TRBJ1-5	TGTGCCAGCAGCTTAACTACACAGGGCCTCAATCAGCCCCAGCATTTT	CASSLTTQGLNQPQHF
TRBD2	TRBV27	.	TRBJ2-2	TGTGCCAGCAGTTTATCAGGGACTAGTTACGGGGAGCTGTTTTTT	CASSLSGTSYGELFF
TRBD1	TRBV7-2	once	TRBJ2-7	TGTGCCAGCAGCCACAGGGGCTACGAGCAGTACTTC	CASSHRGYEQYF
.	TRBV11-2	.	TRBJ2-3	TGTGCCAGCAGCTTAGAACGGGCAGATACGCAGTATTTT	CASSLERADTQYF
.	TRBV5-4	.	TRBJ1-2	TGTGCCAGCAGCCCGACGGCGGGGGAAAACTATGGCTACACCTTC	CASSPTAGENYGYTF
.	TRBV28	.	TRBJ1-1	TGTGCCAGCAGGAGGGGGACGAACACTGAAGCTTTCTTT	CASRRGTNTEAFF
.	TRBV11-2	.	TRBJ2-2	TGTGCCAGCAGCTTACTAGCCCCGGACACCGGGGAGCTGTTTTTT	CASSLLAPDTGELFF
TRBD2	TRBV29-1	once	TRBJ2-2	TGCAGCGCCCTACTAGCGGGAGGGCCTATTGACACCGGGGAGCTGTTTTTT	CSALLAGGPIDTGELFF
.	TRBV5-1	.	TRBJ1-2	TGCGCCAGCAGCCCGGCGGGGGAGTGGGCCTATGGCTACACCTTC	CASSPAGEWAYGYTF
.	TRBV6-5	.	TRBJ1-5	TGTGCCAGCCAGGGTCCCAATCAGCCCCAGCATTTT	CASQGPNQPQHF
.	TRBV6-5	.	TRBJ2-1	TGTGCCAGCACTTTACCGGGGGTCAATGAGCAGTTCTTC	CASTLPGVNEQFF
.	TRBV5-6	few	TRBJ2-7	TGTGCCAGCAGCCCCGGAGCGGTCTACGAGCAGTACTTC	CASSPGAVYEQYF
.	TRBV10-2	.	TRBJ2-3	TGCGCCAGCACCCTACAGGGAACAGATACGCAGTATTTT	CASTLQGTDTQYF
.	TRBV5-6	.	TRBJ1-1	TGTGCCAGCAGCTTGGTACAGTCGAACACTGAAGCTTTCTTT	CASSLVQSNTEAFF
TRBD1	TRBV28	.	TRBJ1-2	TGTGCCAGCAGTTTAGGGTCCGGGACAGTATATGGCTACACCTTC	CASSLGSGTVYGYTF
TRBD2	TRBV5-4	.	TRBJ2-1	TGTGCCAGCAGCTTGTTCCTAGCGGGAGGCGATGAGCAGTTCTTC	CASSLFLAGGDEQFF
TRBD2	TRBV24-1	.	TRBJ2-3	TGTGCCACCAGTGAAGCGCTAGCGGGAGGTGAAGATACGCAGTATTTT	CATSEALAGGEDTQYF